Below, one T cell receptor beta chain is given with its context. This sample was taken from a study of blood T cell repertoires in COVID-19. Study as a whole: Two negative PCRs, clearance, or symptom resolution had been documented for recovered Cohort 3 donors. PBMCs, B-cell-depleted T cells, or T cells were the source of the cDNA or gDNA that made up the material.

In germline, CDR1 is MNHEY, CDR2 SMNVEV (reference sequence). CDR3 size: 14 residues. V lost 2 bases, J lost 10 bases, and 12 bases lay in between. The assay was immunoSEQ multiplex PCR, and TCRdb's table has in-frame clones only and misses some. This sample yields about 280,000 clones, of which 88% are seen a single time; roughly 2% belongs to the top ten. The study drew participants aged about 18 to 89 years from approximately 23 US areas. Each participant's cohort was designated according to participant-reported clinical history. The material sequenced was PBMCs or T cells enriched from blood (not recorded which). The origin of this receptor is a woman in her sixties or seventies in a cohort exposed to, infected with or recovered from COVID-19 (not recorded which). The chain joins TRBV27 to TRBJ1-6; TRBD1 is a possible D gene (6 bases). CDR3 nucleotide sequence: TGTGCCAGCAGTTTAAGGGACACGCGATCACCCCTCCACTTT. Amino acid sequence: CASSLRDTRSPLHF.